Below, one T cell receptor (beta chain) is given with its context. The method was immunoSEQ multiplex PCR; TCRdb's version includes in-frame clones alone and lacks a portion of them. The data show under 15,000 clones, about nine tenths seen once. These data are taken from a study of T cell changes during pregnancy in multiple sclerosis. The V and J ends lost 4 bases and 4 bases respectively, with 14 bases between them. CDR1 is SGDLS and CDR2 is YYNGEE in the germline V gene. The CDR3 has 14 amino acids. The specimen comprised CD8+ T cells from peripheral blood mononuclear cells, sampled after pregnancy. The chain is built from TRBV9 and TRBJ1-2; TRBD1 might be the D (5 bases). This TCR was sampled from a female donor in good health, enrolled as a control in a pregnancy study. The CDR3 DNA reads TGTGCCAGCAGCCCAAGGCGGGGCTCCTATGGCTACACCTTC. It translates to CASSPRRGSYGYTF.